A single sample gave rise to the 3 T cell receptor beta chains below, sequenced in a study of T-cell reconstitution after alpha-beta-depleted transplantation in children. Points from the study as a whole: Newly produced T cells mostly provided counts and TCRbeta diversity after one year, as hyperexpanded clones declined.

These receptors' targets are unknown. Unique molecular identifiers featured in how the TCRbeta library was prepared. MiXCR, run by TCRdb on the PCR reads, gives a single entry per CDR3 protein. The sample lists a few hundred thousand distinct CDR3 sequences, around 7.1% occurring once. The sequencing here drew on peripheral blood, taken 360 days after TCRalphabeta/CD19-depleted stem cell transplant. These receptors were obtained from a female patient aged 2-9 years who had a stem cell transplant for Fanconi anemia, so the T cells may come from the graft donor.

The rearrangement links TRBV12-3 or TRBV12-4 to TRBJ1-1; D is unresolved. The CDR3 is 14 amino acids. The V gene lost 2 bases and the J gene lost 1 base, with 8 bases spanning the gap. The CDR3 sequence: CASSLQGRNTEAFF. The CDR3 DNA sequence: TGTGCCAGCAGTTTACAAGGGAGGAACACTGAAGCTTTCTTT.

There are a few counts of this clonotype. The V call is TRBV5-1, the J call TRBJ1-2; 10 positions match TRBD1. CDR3 length equals 16 residues. Germline trimming cut 3 bases from V and 4 bases from J; bases unmatched to any gene: 9. In germline, CDR1 is SGHRS, CDR2 YFSETQ. CDR3 protein: CASSSSGTGAFYGYTF. The CDR3 bases are TGCGCCAGCAGCTCCTCCGGGACAGGGGCTTTCTATGGCTACACCTTC.

This clonotype was found a few times. The J gene is TRBJ2-7, the V gene TRBV19, with D unclear. Germline assignment: CDR1 LNHDA and CDR2 SQIVND (reference sequence). The CDR3 length is 9 residues. Trimming took off 5 bases at V and 5 bases at J, with 1 base between the two ends. The CDR3 loop is CASSHEQYF. In DNA form, the CDR3 reads TGTGCCAGTAGTCACGAGCAGTACTTC.